These T cell receptor beta chains were read from a single sample in a study of T cell repertoires in cytomegalovirus infection. Antigen specificity for these receptors is unknown. TCRdb re-derived calls from the reads in MiXCR, one entry per CDR3 protein. Here the sample spans more than 300,000 distinct CDR3 sequences, about a third being singletons. Source: cultured PBMCs, taken from culture after CMV antigen stimulation. Receptors originate from a human donor in good health (CMV status not recorded). Some clones in this sample may be carry-over from other donors' samples. Both conserved end residues are part of each CDR3. A D gene is named only where the DNA matches it firmly. Clone size appears in some rows only: once, few, many, or a class for an expanded clone.

TRBV12-3/TRBV12-4	-	-	TRBJ2-7	TGTGCCAGCAGTCGAGACACGTGGAGGGGGGAATACGAGCAGTACTTC	CASSRDTWRGEYEQYF
TRBV6-2/TRBV6-3	TRBD1	-	TRBJ2-1	TGTGCCAGCAGCTCCCGCGGGACAGGGAAAACTGAGCAGTTCTTC	CASSSRGTGKTEQFF
TRBV5-6	-	-	TRBJ1-2	TGTGCCAGCAGCCTATGGGGGGTAGACTATGGCTACACCTTC	CASSLWGVDYGYTF
TRBV11-2	-	few	TRBJ1-2	TGTGCCAGCAGCCCAAAATTTCGGGACATCTATGGCTACACCTTC	CASSPKFRDIYGYTF
TRBV6-1	-	-	TRBJ1-1	TGTGCCAACCAGCAGCTAGGAGGAAGATTCATGAACACTGAAGCTTTCTTT	CANQQLGGRFMNTEAFF
TRBV7-2	TRBD2	many	TRBJ2-5	TGTGCCAGCAGCCTGGGAGCGGGAGGAGGAGAGACCCAGTACTTC	CASSLGAGGGETQYF
TRBV5-4	TRBD2	many	TRBJ2-1	TGTGCCACCCCTGTGGCTAGCGGGAGAGATGAGCAGTTCTTC	CATPVASGRDEQFF
TRBV19	-	-	TRBJ1-1	TGTGCCAGTAGTCGGTCCCGGGGCATAGGGACTGAAGCTTTCTTT	CASSRSRGIGTEAFF
TRBV7-9	TRBD1	-	TRBJ2-7	TGTGCCAGCAGCTCGGCCACAGGGGAAGATAAGAACGAGCGGTACTTC	CASSSATGEDKNERYF
TRBV7-9	-	-	TRBJ2-3	TGTGCCAGCAGCTTACTAGCACCGAGTGGGGATACGCAGTATTTT	CASSLLAPSGDTQYF
TRBV5-4	TRBD1	-	TRBJ1-2	TGTGCCAGCAGCTTAAGGGACAGGCCCTATGGCTACACCTTC	CASSLRDRPYGYTF
TRBV19	TRBD2	-	TRBJ2-3	TGTGCCAGTAGTTCTCGACTAGCGGGAGAAACAGATACGCAGTATTTT	CASSSRLAGETDTQYF
TRBV27	TRBD2	few	TRBJ2-5	TGTGCCAGCAGAACTACAGGGCACAGGAGCGGGAGCCTTGTCGGGACCCAGTACTTC	CASRTTGHRSGSLVGTQYF
TRBV7-9	-	few	TRBJ2-1	TGTGCCAGCAGCCCCCAAAATGAGCAGTTCTTC	CASSPQNEQFF
TRBV15	-	-	TRBJ2-5	TGTGCCACCAGCCCTAACCGAGACAGGCCCCAGTACTTC	CATSPNRDRPQYF
TRBV20-1	-	-	TRBJ1-5	TGCAGTGCTGCCCCTTCCGAAAACAATCAGCCCCAGCATTTT	CSAAPSENNQPQHF
TRBV19	-	-	TRBJ1-4	TGTGCCAGTAGTATAGGGCAGGGCTTCGAAAAACTGTTTTTT	CASSIGQGFEKLFF
TRBV6-5	TRBD1	few	TRBJ2-1	TGTGCCAGCAGGCCCGTTTCGACAGGGATTAATGAGCAGTTCTTC	CASRPVSTGINEQFF
TRBV6-5	-	-	TRBJ1-5	TGTGCCAGCAGGGCAGGGCTATATAGCAATCAGCCCCAGCATTTT	CASRAGLYSNQPQHF
TRBV20-1	-	few	TRBJ2-3	TGCAGTGCTAGAGATTCCCGGGGCGACGGAGATACGCAGTATTTT	CSARDSRGDGDTQYF
TRBV10-3	-	-	TRBJ2-1	TGTGCCATCAGTGAGTCGATGGCGAAGGTCCCCTACAACGAGCAGTTCTTC	CAISESMAKVPYNEQFF